These 26 T cell receptor beta chains were sequenced from one sample in a study of CD4 T cells in relation to SARS-CoV-2 and coronaviruses. The assay was immunoSEQ multiplex PCR, and TCRdb's table has in-frame clones only and misses some. This sample yields under 50,000 clones, of which 88% are seen a single time; about a tenth belongs to the top ten. Sequencing was done on a sample of memory CD4+ T cells from PBMCs. The receptor set was obtained from an adult with COVID-19.

This sequence joins TRBV5-6 and TRBJ1-1, with 7 bases fitting TRBD1. J lost 4 bases, V lost 5 bases, and 14 bases had no gene match. The germline gives CDR1 SGHDT, CDR2 YYEEEE. This CDR3 contains 16 residues. The CDR3 sequence is CASRTGRGPVGTEAFF. CDR3 bases: TGTGCCAGCAGGACCGGGAGGGGGCCTGTGGGCACTGAAGCTTTCTTT.

The chain couples TRBV7-6 to TRBJ1-2; D gene unclear. The CDR3 contains 15 residues. V was shortened by 1 base and J by 2 bases, with 11 bases between the two germline ends. Per the germline V gene, CDR1 is SGHVS and CDR2 is FNYEAQ. CDR3 DNA sequence: TGTGCCAGCAGCTTAGGGGTTTCGGGGAACTATGGCTACACCTTC. Translating it yields CASSLGVSGNYGYTF.

The V and J genes are TRBV7-9 and TRBJ1-1; TRBD1 matches at 10 bases. There are 16 residues in the CDR3. Trimming at V came to 1 base and at J to 4 bases, leaving 6 bases not matched to a gene. Germline loops: CDR1 SEHNR, CDR2 FQNEAQ (reference sequence). CDR3 loop: CASSLGQGAQGTEAFF. Written as DNA, the CDR3 is TGTGCCAGCAGCTTAGGACAGGGGGCGCAGGGCACTGAAGCTTTCTTT.

V gene TRBV5-4 combines with J gene TRBJ1-4; 8 positions agree with TRBD1. This CDR3 contains 15 residues. Germline trimming cut 4 bases from V and 4 bases from J; bases unmatched to any gene: 6. From germline, CDR1 is SGHNT and CDR2 YYREEE (reference sequence). The CDR3 bases are TGTGCCAGCAGCCCCGGGACAGGATTTAATGAAAAACTGTTTTTT. Its translation: CASSPGTGFNEKLFF.

V is TRBV21-1 and J is TRBJ1-5. TRBV21-1 has pseudogene status. The CDR3 covers 16 residues. CDR3 nucleotides: TGTGCCAGCCACGGAGGGATACTAGAGGGCAATCAGCCCCAGCATTTT. It yields the protein CASHGGILEGNQPQHF.

This clone occurred a few times. The chain uses TRBV2 and TRBJ1-6; 11 positions match TRBD1. V lost 9 bases, J lost 8 bases, and 3 bases stayed unmatched. Germline CDR1 and CDR2: SNHLY and FYNNEI. The CDR3 is 13 residues long. The CDR3 nucleotides are TGTGCCAGATCGGGACAGGGGGATTCACCCCTCCACTTT. This translates into CARSGQGDSPLHF.

This clone was counted only a few times. The gene calls are TRBV6-6 and TRBJ1-5, with a possible D match to TRBD1 (6 bases). V was clipped by 5 bases and J by 7 bases, with 18 bases between them. Germline values: CDR1 MNHNY, CDR2 SVGAGI (reference sequence). CDR3 length equals 15 residues. CDR3 residues: CASSPNGGDIQPQHF. CDR3 sequence (DNA): TGTGCCAGCAGTCCTAATGGGGGGGACATACAGCCCCAGCATTTT.

The chain uses TRBV2 and TRBJ2-7; TRBD1 matches 8 bases. Trimming took 6 bases from V and 3 from J; bases not matched to a gene: 4. Germline values: CDR1 SNHLY, CDR2 FYNNEI. There are 13 residues in the CDR3. CDR3 sequence reads: CASRQTGVYEQYF. The CDR3, as DNA: TGTGCCAGCAGACAGACAGGGGTCTACGAGCAGTACTTC.

This sequence joins TRBV6-5 and TRBJ1-6; a possible D gene is TRBD1 (5 bases). Germline CDR1 MNHEY, CDR2 SVGAGI. V was cut by 0 bases and J by 8 bases, with 8 bases left in between. The CDR3 has 14 amino acids. CDR3 residues: CASSYSQGHSPLHF. The CDR3 DNA sequence: TGTGCCAGCAGTTACTCCCAGGGCCATTCACCCCTCCACTTT.

The V and J genes are TRBV15 and TRBJ2-5, with a tentative D call TRBD2 (5 bases). Germline V gene data show CDR1 as LNHNV and CDR2 as YYDKDF (reference sequence). CDR3 length: 16 residues. V was pared by 0 bases and J by 4 bases, with 15 bases between. The CDR3 sequence: CATSRDRGRGGETQYF. CDR3 in DNA: TGTGCCACCAGCAGAGATAGAGGTCGGGGTGGAGAGACCCAGTACTTC.

The chain couples TRBV21-1 to TRBJ1-1; the table's D call, TRBD1, was not checked against the DNA. TRBV21-1 is annotated as a pseudogene. The CDR3 contains 19 residues. CDR3 protein: CASSTHLLGQGKEDTEAFF. Written as DNA, the CDR3 is TGTGCCAGCAGCACCCACTTGTTGGGACAGGGGAAGGAGGACACTGAAGCTTTCTTT.

The gene calls are TRBV9 and TRBJ2-7, with 8 bases identical to TRBD2. The CDR3 runs to 16 residues. Looked up from germline, CDR1 is SGDLS and CDR2 is YYNGEE. The V gene end was trimmed by 0 bases and the J gene end by 6 bases; junction bases not matched to a gene: 11. In DNA, the CDR3 is TGTGCCAGCAGCGTAGCTGGCACGGGGGGGCCTGGCGAGCAGTACTTC. This sequence encodes CASSVAGTGGPGEQYF.

The gene calls are TRBV2 and TRBJ2-7; D is ambiguous. In germline, CDR1 is SNHLY, CDR2 FYNNEI. The CDR3 length is 13 residues. Deletions cut 4 bases from V and 7 bases from J, with 14 bases between. The CDR3 loop is CASSVGGSWEQYF. The CDR3 region has the DNA TGTGCCAGCAGTGTGGGTGGCAGCTGGGAGCAGTACTTC.

The rearrangement joins TRBV5-1 to TRBJ2-3; D may be TRBD1 (6 bases). Germline V CDR1 and CDR2: SGHRS, YFSETQ. The CDR3 runs 14 residues. V lost 6 bases to trimming and J lost 0 bases, with 11 bases between them. This CDR3 is CASKTGSSTDTQYF. The CDR3 nucleotides are TGCGCCAGCAAAACAGGGTCTAGCACAGATACGCAGTATTTT. Drawing the rest from reference TRBV5-1 and TRBJ2-3, the complete variable domain is KAGVTQTPRYLIKTRGQQVTLSCSPISGHRSVSWYQQTPGQGLQFLFEYFSETQRNKGNFPGRFSGRQFSNSRSEMNVSTLELGDSALYLCASKTGSSTDTQYFGPGTRLTVL.

This clone has only one observation. V is TRBV18 and J is TRBJ2-5; a possible D gene is TRBD1 (6 bases). CDR3 length: 13 residues. Deletions cut 6 bases from V and 5 bases from J, with 13 bases between. Germline loops: CDR1 KGHSH, CDR2 LQKENI. The CDR3 loop reads CASSRDRLETQYF. CDR3 sequence (DNA): TGTGCCAGCTCTCGTGACAGGTTGGAGACCCAGTACTTC.

The chain carries TRBV6-5 and TRBJ2-3; unclear D gene. Germline V gene lookup returns CDR1 MNHEY and CDR2 SVGAGI. This CDR3 comprises 15 residues. Deletions cut 2 bases from V and 1 base from J, with 10 bases between. Here the CDR3 DNA reads TGTGCCAGCAGTTACGGCACAACAGGCACAGATACGCAGTATTTT. The encoded protein is CASSYGTTGTDTQYF.

The chain links TRBV6-2 or TRBV6-3 to TRBJ2-2; 7 nucleotides agree with TRBD2. The V gene's germline CDR1 is MNHEY and CDR2 SVGEGT. The CDR3 contains 15 residues. Unmatched junction bases numbered 10, after V lost 2 bases and J lost 10 bases. The CDR3 DNA is TGTGCCAGCAGTTACGAGACTAGCTTGCGGGCGGAGCTGTTTTTT. This translates into CASSYETSLRAELFF.

The J gene is TRBJ2-5, the V gene TRBV11-3; 9 nucleotides line up with TRBD1. The CDR3 covers 16 residues. Trimming at V came to 3 bases and at J to 1 base, leaving 6 bases not matched to a gene. Germline V gives CDR1 SGHNT, CDR2 YENEEA. CDR3 DNA: TGTGCCAGCAGCTTGGACAGGGGCCCCGGCCAAGAGACCCAGTACTTC. Its translation: CASSLDRGPGQETQYF.

This rearrangement joins TRBV5-6 to TRBJ2-7; 8 bases are shared with TRBD1. V was pared by 1 base and J by 5 bases, with 5 bases of the junction left unmatched. Germline V lookup: CDR1 SGHDT, CDR2 YYEEEE. The CDR3 is 14 amino acids. CDR3 nucleotide sequence: TGTGCCAGCAGCTTGCCAGGACAGGGTAACGAGCAGTACTTC. Its translation: CASSLPGQGNEQYF. Variable domain in full (rest from reference TRBV5-6 and TRBJ2-7): DAGVTQSPTHLIKTRGQQVTLRCSPKSGHDTVSWYQQALGQGPQFIFQYYEEEERQRGNFPDRFSGHQFPNYSSELNVNALLLGDSALYLCASSLPGQGNEQYFGPGTRLTVT.

This chain links TRBV5-1 with TRBJ1-1, with D possibly TRBD1 on 6 matching bases. Germline values: CDR1 SGHRS, CDR2 YFSETQ. The CDR3 length is 16 residues. V was trimmed by 0 bases and J by 1 base, leaving 13 bases between them. In DNA, the CDR3 is TGCGCCAGCAGCTTGGCCCAGGGGAGTGCGAACACTGAAGCTTTCTTT. Residues: CASSLAQGSANTEAFF.

This chain joins TRBV30 and TRBJ2-3, with 9 bases lining up with TRBD1. The J segment lost 2 bases and the V segment lost 5 bases, leaving 8 bases of the junction unmatched. The CDR3 sequence is 15 residues long. Germline loops: CDR1 GTSNPN, CDR2 SVGIG (reference sequence). This CDR3 is CAWAQGTGNTDTQYF. The CDR3 DNA sequence: TGTGCCTGGGCCCAAGGGACAGGGAACACAGATACGCAGTATTTT.

V gene TRBV5-4 combines with J gene TRBJ2-7; TRBD1 matches at 8 bases. Germline CDR1 and CDR2: SGHNT and YYREEE (reference sequence). The CDR3 runs to 14 residues. V lost 4 bases, J lost 6 bases, and 9 bases stayed unmatched. The CDR3 here is CASSLTGGSIEQYF. In DNA form, the CDR3 reads TGTGCCAGCAGCCTTACAGGGGGAAGTATCGAGCAGTACTTC. The whole variable domain, remainder taken from reference TRBV5-4 and TRBJ2-7, is ETGVTQSPTHLIKTRGQQVTLRCSSQSGHNTVSWYQQALGQGPQFIFQYYREEENGRGNFPPRFSGLQFPNYSSELNVNALELDDSALYLCASSLTGGSIEQYFGPGTRLTVT.

The chain recombines TRBV2 with TRBJ2-1; D is perhaps TRBD1 or TRBD2 (6 bases each). Germline values: CDR1 SNHLY, CDR2 FYNNEI. The CDR3 has 14 amino acids. Trimming removed 6 bases from V and 2 bases from J, with 11 bases in between. CDR3 DNA: TGTGCCAGCAGGCGGAGGGGGGCCTACAATGAGCAGTTCTTC. Its protein is CASRRRGAYNEQFF.

The table lists this clone with a few counts. The J gene is TRBJ1-2, the V gene TRBV6-5; D is unclear. Trimming stripped 2 bases from V and 5 bases from J, with 15 bases between. This CDR3 contains 15 residues. CDR1 and CDR2 from the germline V gene are MNHEY and SVGAGI. The CDR3 reads CASSYTQSLAYGYTF. CDR3 coding DNA: TGTGCCAGCAGTTACACGCAGTCCCTTGCGTATGGCTACACCTTC.

The V and J genes are TRBV27 and TRBJ2-3; perhaps TRBD2 as D (5 bases). Looked up from germline, CDR1 is MNHEY and CDR2 is SMNVEV (reference sequence). This CDR3 spans 14 amino acids. Trimming pared 8 bases from V and 3 bases from J, leaving 15 bases between. CDR3 region: CASSELGVTDTQYF. In DNA, the CDR3 is TGTGCCAGCTCGGAATTGGGAGTGACAGATACGCAGTATTTT.

The chain links TRBV19 to TRBJ2-5; TRBD2 matches at 13 bases. Trimming took 9 bases from V and 1 from J; bases not matched to a gene: 5. CDR3 length: 15 residues. Per the germline V gene, CDR1 is LNHDA and CDR2 is SQIVND (reference sequence). The CDR3 spells CASATSGGPQETQYF. The CDR3 nucleotides are TGTGCCAGCGCGACTAGCGGGGGGCCCCAAGAGACCCAGTACTTC.